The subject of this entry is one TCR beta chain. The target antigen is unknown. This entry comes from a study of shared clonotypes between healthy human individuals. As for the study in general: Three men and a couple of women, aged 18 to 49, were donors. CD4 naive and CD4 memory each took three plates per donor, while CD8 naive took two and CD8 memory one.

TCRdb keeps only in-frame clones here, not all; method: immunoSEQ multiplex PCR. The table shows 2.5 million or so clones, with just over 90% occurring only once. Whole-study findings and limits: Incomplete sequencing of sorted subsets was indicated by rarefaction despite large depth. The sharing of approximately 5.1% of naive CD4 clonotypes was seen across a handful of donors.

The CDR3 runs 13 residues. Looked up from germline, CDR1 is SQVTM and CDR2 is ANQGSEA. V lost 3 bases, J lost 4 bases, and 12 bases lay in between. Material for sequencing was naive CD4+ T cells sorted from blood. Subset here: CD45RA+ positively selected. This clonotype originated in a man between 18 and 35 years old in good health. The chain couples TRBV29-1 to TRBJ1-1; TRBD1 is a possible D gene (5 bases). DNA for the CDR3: TGCAGCGTTGAGCGGGACGGGCCCACTGAAGCTTTCTTT. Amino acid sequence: CSVERDGPTEAFF.